This TCR beta chain was sequenced for a study of blood T cell repertoires in COVID-19. Trimming removed 6 bases from V and 0 bases from J, with 11 bases in between. Germline V gene sequence: CDR1 SNHLY, CDR2 FYNNEI. The CDR3 totals 14 residues. The data were produced by immunoSEQ multiplex PCR, yet TCRdb's version contains in-frame clones alone and is incomplete. Seen here are under 350,000 clones, roughly 91% observed once, and the top ten hold more than 1.5%. The chain joins TRBV2 to TRBJ1-1, with D hard to call. Source material: PBMCs or T cells enriched from blood (not recorded which). This clonotype was obtained from a woman in her sixties who had recovered from COVID-19. CDR3 DNA: TGTGCCAGCAGGGGCGAGACCATGAACACTGAAGCTTTCTTT. Translated: CASRGETMNTEAFF.